This T cell receptor (beta chain) emerged from a study of T cell responses to AZD1222 COVID-19 vaccine. This clone was found a few times. Generated by immunoSEQ multiplex PCR, the TCRdb table keeps only in-frame clones and is missing some. The sample carries about 140,000 clones, 80% to 90% recorded once. The CDR3 totals 14 residues. J lost 7 bases, V lost 4 bases, and 10 bases had no gene match. Germline values: CDR1 MDHEN, CDR2 SYDVKM. The TCR originated in an adult in good health. This rearrangement joins TRBV28 to TRBJ2-7; TRBD2 agrees at 7 bases. The source was peripheral blood, collected on day 0 of AZD1222 vaccination. The CDR3 reads CASSSGGPLEEQYF. The CDR3 DNA reads TGTGCCAGCAGTTCGGGAGGCCCATTGGAGGAGCAGTACTTC.